Listed below are T cell receptor beta chains from one sample, sequenced in a study of shared clonotypes between healthy human individuals. Repertoires were generated with immunoSEQ multiplex PCR, while TCRdb's copy carries only in-frame clones and drops some. The table has roughly 720,000 clones, less than 95% seen once. The sequencing sample was made of memory CD8+ T cells from PBMCs. The receptors were gathered from a young man in good health. Some clones in this sample may be carry-over from other donors' samples. The CDR3 runs from the conserved cysteine through the conserved F or W. D genes are given only for firm matches. The size of a clone is reported for some rows only, either as once, few or many, or as a class for expanded clones.

abundance | d_gene | j_gene | v_gene | CDR3aa
- | - | TRBJ2-7 | TRBV30 | CAWSHGRGEQYF
once | - | TRBJ2-5 | TRBV5-6 | CASSLAGGPTAETQYF
- | TRBD1 | TRBJ2-3 | TRBV2 | CASIGTGHSSTDTQYF
- | - | TRBJ1-1 | TRBV5-1 | CASSFTGLNTEAFF
- | - | TRBJ1-5 | TRBV5-6 | CASSFGRGSNQPQHF
- | TRBD1 | TRBJ1-4 | TRBV28 | CASSFYPTGLTNEKLFF
- | TRBD2 | TRBJ2-1 | TRBV10-3 | CAIRTSGTPYSYNEQFF
- | TRBD1 | TRBJ2-2 | TRBV27 | CASSFGTGSGGELFF
- | - | TRBJ1-2 | TRBV4-1 | CASSQWTAYGYTF
once | - | TRBJ2-5 | TRBV6-5 | CASSSGPQETQYF
once | TRBD2 | TRBJ2-1 | TRBV29-1 | CSAKKLAGVLNEQFF
- | - | TRBJ2-1 | TRBV28 | CASSPIAGTYNEQFF
- | - | TRBJ1-5 | TRBV7-6 | CASSLMGSNQPQHF
- | - | TRBJ2-5 | TRBV7-2 | CASSLGVAVTPEETQYF
- | TRBD2 | TRBJ2-5 | TRBV28 | CASSLFVAGGPETQYF
- | - | TRBJ1-3 | TRBV2 | CASSEASLFGNTIYF